This TCR beta chain was found in a study of T cells in tuberculosis. Findings of the study overall: Samples were chosen by availability of cryopreserved specimens. Active tuberculosis TCR-alpha repertoires lay closer to GMM-specific TCRs than IGRA-negative controls, suggesting clonal expansion.

Latent tuberculosis screening used tuberculin skin test and IGRA at entry. Germline V gene lookup returns CDR1 SGDLS and CDR2 YYNGEE. CDR3 size: 15 residues. With 3 bases clipped from V and 8 bases from J, the junction kept 13 bases outside the gene matches. Clones were read by immunoSEQ multiplex PCR, and TCRdb kept only the in-frame ones, dropping some. In the table there are 20,000 to 25,000 clones, around 95% of which are singletons. This clone was detected only once. No antigen is known for it. Sequencing was carried out using PBMCs. The chain carries TRBV9 and TRBJ1-1, with 7 bases matching TRBD1. The origin of this receptor is a donor between 10 and 35 years old with latent tuberculosis or without tuberculosis infection. CDR3 bases: TGTGCCAGCAGCGCCATACAGGGGAAGGTCACAGAAGCTTTCTTT. Translated, it gives CASSAIQGKVTEAFF.